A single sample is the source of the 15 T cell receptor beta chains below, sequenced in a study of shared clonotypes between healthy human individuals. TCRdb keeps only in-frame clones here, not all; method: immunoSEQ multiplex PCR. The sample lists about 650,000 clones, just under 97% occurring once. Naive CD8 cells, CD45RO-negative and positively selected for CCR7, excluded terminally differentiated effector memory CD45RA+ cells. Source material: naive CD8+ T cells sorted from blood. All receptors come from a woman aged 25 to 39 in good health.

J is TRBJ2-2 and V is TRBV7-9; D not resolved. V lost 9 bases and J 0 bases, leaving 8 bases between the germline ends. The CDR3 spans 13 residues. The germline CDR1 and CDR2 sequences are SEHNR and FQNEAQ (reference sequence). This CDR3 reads CASSAANTGELFF. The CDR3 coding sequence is TGTGCCAGTTCGGCTGCGAACACCGGGGAGCTGTTTTTT.

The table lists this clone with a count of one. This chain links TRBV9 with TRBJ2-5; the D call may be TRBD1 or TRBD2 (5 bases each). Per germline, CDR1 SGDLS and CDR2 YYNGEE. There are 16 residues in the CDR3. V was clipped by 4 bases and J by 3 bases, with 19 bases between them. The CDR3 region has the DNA TGTGCCAGCAGCCCAGCGGCAACGAGAGGGGAAGAGACCCAGTACTTC. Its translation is CASSPAATRGEETQYF.

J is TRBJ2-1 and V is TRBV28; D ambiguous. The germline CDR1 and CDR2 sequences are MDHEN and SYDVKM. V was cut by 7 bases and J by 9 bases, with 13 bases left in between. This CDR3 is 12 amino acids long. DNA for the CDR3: TGTGCCAGCACAACCGGGCCAGGTGAGCAGTTCTTC. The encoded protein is CASTTGPGEQFF.

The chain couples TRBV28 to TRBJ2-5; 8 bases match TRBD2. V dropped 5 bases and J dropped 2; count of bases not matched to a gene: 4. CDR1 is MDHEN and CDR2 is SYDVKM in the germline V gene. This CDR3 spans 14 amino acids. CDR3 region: CASSGGTSQETQYF. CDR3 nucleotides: TGTGCCAGCAGTGGGGGGACTAGTCAAGAGACCCAGTACTTC.

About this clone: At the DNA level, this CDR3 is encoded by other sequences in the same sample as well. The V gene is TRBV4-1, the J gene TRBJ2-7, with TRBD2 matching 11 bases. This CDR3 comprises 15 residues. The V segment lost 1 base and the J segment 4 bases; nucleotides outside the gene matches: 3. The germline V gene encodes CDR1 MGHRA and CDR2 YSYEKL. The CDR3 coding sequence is TGCGCCAGCAGCCAAGGTCTAGCGGGAGGATACGAGCAGTACTTC. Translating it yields CASSQGLAGGYEQYF.

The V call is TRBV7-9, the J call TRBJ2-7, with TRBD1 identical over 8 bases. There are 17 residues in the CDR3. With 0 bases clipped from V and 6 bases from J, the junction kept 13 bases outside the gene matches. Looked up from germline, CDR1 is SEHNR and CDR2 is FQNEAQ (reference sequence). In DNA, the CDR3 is TGTGCCAGCAGCTTAGCGTCAGGGGGCCTCCTCGGACTCGAGCAGTACTTC. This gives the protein CASSLASGGLLGLEQYF.

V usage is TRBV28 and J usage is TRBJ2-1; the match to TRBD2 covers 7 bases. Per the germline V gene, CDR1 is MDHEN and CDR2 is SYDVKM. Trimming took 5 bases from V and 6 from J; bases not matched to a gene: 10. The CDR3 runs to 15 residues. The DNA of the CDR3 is TGTGCCAGCAGTCTCCGGGGAGGGCTAGGCAATGAGCAGTTCTTC. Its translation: CASSLRGGLGNEQFF.

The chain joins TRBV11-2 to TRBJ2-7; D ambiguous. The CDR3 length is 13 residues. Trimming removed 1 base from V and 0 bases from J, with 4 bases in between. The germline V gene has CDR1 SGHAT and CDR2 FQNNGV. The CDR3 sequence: CASSLGVSYEQYF. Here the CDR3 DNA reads TGTGCCAGCAGCTTAGGGGTCTCCTACGAGCAGTACTTC.

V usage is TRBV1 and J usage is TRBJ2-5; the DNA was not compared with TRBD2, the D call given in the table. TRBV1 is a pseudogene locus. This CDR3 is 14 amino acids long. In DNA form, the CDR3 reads TGCACCAGCAGCCAAGCGAGGTCCCGTGAGACCCAGTACTTC. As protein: CTSSQARSRETQYF.

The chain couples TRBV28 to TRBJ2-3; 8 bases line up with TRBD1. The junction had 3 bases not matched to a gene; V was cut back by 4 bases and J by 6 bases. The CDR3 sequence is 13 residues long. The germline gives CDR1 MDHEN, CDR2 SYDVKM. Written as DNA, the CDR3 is TGTGCCAGCAGTTCCAGGGGGCCGGATACGCAGTATTTT. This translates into CASSSRGPDTQYF.

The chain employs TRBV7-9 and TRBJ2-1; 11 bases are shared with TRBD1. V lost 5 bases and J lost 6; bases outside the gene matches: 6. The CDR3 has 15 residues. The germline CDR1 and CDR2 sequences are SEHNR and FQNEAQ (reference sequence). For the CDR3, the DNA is TGTGCCAGCAGCGAGGGACAGGGGGTTTCCAATGAGCAGTTCTTC. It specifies CASSEGQGVSNEQFF.

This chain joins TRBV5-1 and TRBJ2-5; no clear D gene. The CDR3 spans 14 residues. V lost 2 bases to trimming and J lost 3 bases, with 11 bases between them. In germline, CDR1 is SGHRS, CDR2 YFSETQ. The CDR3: CASSFGRYEETQYF. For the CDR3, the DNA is TGCGCCAGCAGCTTCGGCAGGTATGAAGAGACCCAGTACTTC.

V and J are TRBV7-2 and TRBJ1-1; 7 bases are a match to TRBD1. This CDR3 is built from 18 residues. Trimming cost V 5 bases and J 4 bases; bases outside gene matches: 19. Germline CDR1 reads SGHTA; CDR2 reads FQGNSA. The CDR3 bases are TGTGCCAGCAGCCCTCGGGACAGCTTTTATGGTCAGGGCACTGAAGCTTTCTTT. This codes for CASSPRDSFYGQGTEAFF.

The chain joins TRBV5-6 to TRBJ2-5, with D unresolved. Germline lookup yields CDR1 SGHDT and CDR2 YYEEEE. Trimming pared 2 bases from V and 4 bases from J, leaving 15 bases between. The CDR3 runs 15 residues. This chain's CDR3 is CASSFESAWAETQYF. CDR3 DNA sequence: TGTGCCAGCAGCTTCGAGTCAGCCTGGGCAGAGACCCAGTACTTC.

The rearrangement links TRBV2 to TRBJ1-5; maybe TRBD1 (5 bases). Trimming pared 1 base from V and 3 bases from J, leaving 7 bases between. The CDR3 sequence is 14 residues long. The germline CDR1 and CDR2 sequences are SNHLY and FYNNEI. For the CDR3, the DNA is TGTGCCAGCAGTGAAGTGGGGGACAATCAGCCCCAGCATTTT. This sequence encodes CASSEVGDNQPQHF.